Presented here are 19 T cell receptor beta chains from one specimen sequenced in a study of blood T cell repertoires in COVID-19. The repertoire was sequenced with immunoSEQ multiplex PCR; TCRdb's copy has only in-frame clones and lacks some. Of 290,000 or so clones listed, approximately 90% are singletons. Source material: PBMCs or T cells enriched from blood (not recorded which). These receptors came from a woman in her thirties who had recovered from COVID-19.

The count of this clone is one. The chain joins TRBV18 to TRBJ2-2; TRBD1 aligns across 7 bases. V lost 2 bases and J lost 3; bases outside the gene matches: 3. CDR1 is KGHSH, CDR2 LQKENI, per germline. This CDR3 region has 15 residues. Written as DNA, the CDR3 is TGTGCCAGCTCACCAAACAGGGGTGACACCGGGGAGCTGTTTTTT. Translation gives CASSPNRGDTGELFF.

The V call is TRBV7-8, the J call TRBJ2-7; the match to TRBD1 covers 9 bases. CDR3 length: 15 amino acids. Trimming took 5 bases from V and 2 from J; bases not matched to a gene: 7. CDR1 is SGHVS and CDR2 is FQNEAQ in the germline V gene. CDR3 amino acids: CASSPHRDRAYEQYF. The CDR3 bases are TGTGCCAGCAGCCCACACCGGGACAGGGCCTACGAGCAGTACTTC.

This rearrangement joins TRBV18 to TRBJ2-7; 11 bases agree with TRBD2. Germline CDR1 and CDR2: KGHSH and LQKENI. After removal of 4 bases from V and 4 bases from J, the junction contained 6 bases not matched to a gene. The length of the CDR3 is 15 residues. DNA for the CDR3: TGTGCCAGCTCACAAGATAGCGGGAGGGCGTACGAGCAGTACTTC. It codes for CASSQDSGRAYEQYF.

The genes are TRBV19 and TRBJ2-7, with TRBD2 matching 8 bases. Germline V gene lookup returns CDR1 LNHDA and CDR2 SQIVND (reference sequence). This CDR3 has 16 amino acids. V lost 3 bases to trimming and J lost 4 bases; unmatched junction nucleotides: 11. CDR3 region: CASSIASGTRSYEQYF. The CDR3, as DNA: TGTGCCAGTAGTATCGCCTCCGGGACTAGGTCTTACGAGCAGTACTTC.

This clone has just a few counts. The chain has TRBV10-3 and TRBJ1-4; TRBD1 is a possible D gene (5 bases). V was clipped by 8 bases and J by 4 bases, with 14 bases between them. The CDR3 is 14 amino acids. CDR1 is ENHRY and CDR2 is SYGVKD in the germline V gene. Written as DNA, the CDR3 is TGTGCCATCTCCCGGGGGGACCTTAATGAAAAACTGTTTTTT. Translated, it gives CAISRGDLNEKLFF.

The J gene is TRBJ2-1, the V gene TRBV3-1 (or the pseudogene TRBV3-2), with D tentatively TRBD1 (5 bases). Trimming removed 0 bases at V and 8 bases at J, with 14 bases between. Germline V CDR1 and CDR2: LGHDT, YNNKEL (reference sequence). The CDR3 contains 15 residues. The DNA of the CDR3 is TGTGCCAGCAGCCAAGATATAACTACCAGGGATGAGCAGTTCTTC. Its protein product is CASSQDITTRDEQFF.

CDR3 loop: CASSLERGHGNIQYF. The CDR3 nucleotides are TGTGCCAGCAGCTTAGAGAGGGGGCATGGAAACATTCAGTACTTC. The J gene is TRBJ2-4, the V gene TRBV7-6, with 7 positions matching TRBD1. Germline V gene lookup returns CDR1 SGHVS and CDR2 FNYEAQ. Losses at the gene ends were 1 base for V and 6 bases for J; bases not matched to a gene: 6. This CDR3 contains 15 residues.

The V and J genes are TRBV6-5 and TRBJ1-2; D is unresolved. Germline V gene sequence: CDR1 MNHEY, CDR2 SVGAGI. V was clipped by 0 bases and J by 1 base, with 6 bases between them. The CDR3 loop spans 14 amino acids. The CDR3 DNA is TGTGCCAGCAGTTACTCGCGGATTAACTATGGCTACACCTTC. Translated, it gives CASSYSRINYGYTF.

J is TRBJ2-7 and V is TRBV28; D perhaps matches TRBD1 (6 bases). V lost 2 bases to trimming and J lost 3 bases, with 8 bases between them. CDR1 and CDR2 from the germline V gene are MDHEN and SYDVKM. This CDR3 has 13 amino acids. DNA of the CDR3: TGTGCCAGCAGTTTAGGACAGATCTACGAGCAGTACTTC. Translation: CASSLGQIYEQYF.

This chain uses TRBV6-6 with TRBJ2-1; D not certain. Germline CDR1 is MNHNY and CDR2 is SVGAGI (reference sequence). V was trimmed by 0 bases and J by 2 bases, leaving 11 bases between them. This CDR3 is built from 16 residues. Here the CDR3 DNA reads TGTGCCAGCAGTTACTCGTTGGTAGCCCCCTACAATGAGCAGTTCTTC. Protein: CASSYSLVAPYNEQFF.

The chain employs TRBV12-5 and TRBJ1-1, with no clear D. The CDR3 is made up of 19 amino acids. CDR1 and CDR2 from the germline V gene are LGHNT and FRNRAP. V was shortened by 0 bases and J by 7 bases, with 27 bases between the two germline ends. The CDR3 is CASGLVRGEGQRVLGEAFF. CDR3 sequence (DNA): TGTGCTAGTGGTTTGGTACGCGGTGAAGGCCAACGGGTATTGGGTGAAGCTTTCTTT.

The chain is built from TRBV9 and TRBJ2-7, with TRBD1 matching over 7 bases. The germline gives CDR1 SGDLS, CDR2 YYNGEE. With 3 bases clipped from V and 2 bases from J, the junction kept 5 bases outside the gene matches. The CDR3 has 14 residues. The CDR3 spells CASSDRGTTYEQYF. Here the CDR3 DNA reads TGTGCCAGCAGCGACAGGGGTACGACCTACGAGCAGTACTTC.

The rearrangement links TRBV6-5 to TRBJ2-3; D not resolved. This CDR3 comprises 15 residues. With 2 bases removed from V and 1 base from J, the gap between germline ends came to 10 bases. Germline CDR1 reads MNHEY; CDR2 reads SVGAGI. In DNA, the CDR3 is TGTGCCAGCAGTTACGCTAGTGGAGGCACAGATACGCAGTATTTT. Its protein is CASSYASGGTDTQYF.

V usage is TRBV20-1 and J usage is TRBJ1-2, with D possibly matching TRBD1 (5 bases). Germline V CDR1 and CDR2: DFQATT, SNEGSKA (reference sequence). V lost 3 bases to trimming and J lost 5 bases, with 10 bases between them. CDR3 length: 12 amino acids. The CDR3 DNA reads as TGCAGTGCTAGTCCCCGGGGGTATGGCTACACCTTC. It is translated as CSASPRGYGYTF.

This clone was counted once. This sequence joins TRBV28 and TRBJ1-6, with D unresolved. V was cut by 6 bases and J by 10 bases, with 16 bases left in between. Germline CDR1 reads MDHEN; CDR2 reads SYDVKM. The CDR3 sequence is 14 residues long. DNA for the CDR3: TGTGCCAGCAGAGATGCAGGAATTGGATCACCCCTCCACTTT. It specifies CASRDAGIGSPLHF.

Worth noting for this clone: The junction differs from germline at one of its ends, possibly a read error. V usage is TRBV30 and J usage is TRBJ2-3; D perhaps matches TRBD2 (6 bases). CDR3 length: 11 residues. Germline CDR1 GTSNPN, CDR2 SVGIG (reference sequence). CDR3 coding DNA: TGTGCCTGGAATCCGGGAGCCATGTTAAGGTTT. The encoded protein is CAWNPGAMLRF.

The chain joins TRBV25-1 to TRBJ1-1; 8 bases agree with TRBD1. After removal of 4 bases from V and 11 bases from J, the junction contained 9 bases not matched to a gene. Germline CDR1 reads MGHDK; CDR2 reads SYGVNS. The CDR3 has 13 residues. The CDR3 DNA sequence: TGTGCCAGCAGTGTTCCAGGACAGGGCTACGCTTTCTTT. Amino acid sequence: CASSVPGQGYAFF.

This chain joins TRBV3-1 (or the pseudogene TRBV3-2) and TRBJ1-1; perhaps TRBD1 as D (5 bases). Germline V gene sequence: CDR1 LGHDT, CDR2 YNNKEL (reference sequence). The CDR3 is 14 residues long. Between the trimmed V and J ends, which lost 6 bases and 4 bases, there was a span of 15 bases. CDR3 residues: CASSHGQTSTEAFF. The CDR3 DNA reads TGTGCCAGCAGTCATGGACAAACGTCCACTGAAGCTTTCTTT.

The V call is TRBV18, the J call TRBJ2-7; TRBD2 is a possible D gene (7 bases). The CDR3 extends over 15 amino acids. Germline values: CDR1 KGHSH, CDR2 LQKENI. Between the trimmed V and J ends, which lost 2 bases and 1 base, there was a span of 12 bases. The CDR3 bases are TGTGCCAGCTCACCAGGGGGGGGGCGTTCCTACGAGCAGTACTTC. It is translated as CASSPGGGRSYEQYF.